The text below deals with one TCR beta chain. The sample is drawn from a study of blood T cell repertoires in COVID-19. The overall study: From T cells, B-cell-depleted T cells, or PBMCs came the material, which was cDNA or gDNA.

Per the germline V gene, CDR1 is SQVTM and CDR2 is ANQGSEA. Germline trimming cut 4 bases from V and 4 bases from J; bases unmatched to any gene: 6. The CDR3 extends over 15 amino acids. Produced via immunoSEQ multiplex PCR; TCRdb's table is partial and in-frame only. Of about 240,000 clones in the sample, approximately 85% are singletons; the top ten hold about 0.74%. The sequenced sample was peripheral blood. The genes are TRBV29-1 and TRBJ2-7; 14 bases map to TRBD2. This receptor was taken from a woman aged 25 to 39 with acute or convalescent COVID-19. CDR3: CSVGPGLAGEYEQYF. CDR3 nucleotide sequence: TGCAGCGTTGGACCGGGACTAGCGGGAGAGTACGAGCAGTACTTC.